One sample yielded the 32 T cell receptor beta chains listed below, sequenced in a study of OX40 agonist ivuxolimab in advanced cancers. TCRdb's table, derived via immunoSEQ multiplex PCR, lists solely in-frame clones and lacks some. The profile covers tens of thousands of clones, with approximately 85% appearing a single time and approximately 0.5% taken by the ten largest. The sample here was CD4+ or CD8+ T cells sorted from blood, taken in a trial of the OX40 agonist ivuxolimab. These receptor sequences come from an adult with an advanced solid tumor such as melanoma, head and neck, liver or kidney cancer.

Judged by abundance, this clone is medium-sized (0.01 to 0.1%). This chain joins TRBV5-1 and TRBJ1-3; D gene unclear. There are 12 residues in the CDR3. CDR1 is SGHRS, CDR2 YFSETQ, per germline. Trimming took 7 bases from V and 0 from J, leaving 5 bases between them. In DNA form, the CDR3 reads TGCGCCAGCGGGGACTCTGGAAACACCATATATTTT. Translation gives CASGDSGNTIYF.

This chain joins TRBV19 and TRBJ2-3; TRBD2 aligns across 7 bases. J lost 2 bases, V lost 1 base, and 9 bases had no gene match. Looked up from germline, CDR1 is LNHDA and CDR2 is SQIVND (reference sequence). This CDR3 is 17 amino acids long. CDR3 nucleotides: TGTGCCAGTAGTATAGCCCTCTGGGACTACCTCACAGATACGCAGTATTTT. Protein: CASSIALWDYLTDTQYF.

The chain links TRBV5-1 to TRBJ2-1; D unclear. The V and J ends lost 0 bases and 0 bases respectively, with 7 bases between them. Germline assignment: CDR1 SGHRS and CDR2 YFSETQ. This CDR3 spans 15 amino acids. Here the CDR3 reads CASSLGHNSYNEQFF. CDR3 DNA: TGCGCCAGCAGCTTGGGACATAACTCCTACAATGAGCAGTTCTTC.

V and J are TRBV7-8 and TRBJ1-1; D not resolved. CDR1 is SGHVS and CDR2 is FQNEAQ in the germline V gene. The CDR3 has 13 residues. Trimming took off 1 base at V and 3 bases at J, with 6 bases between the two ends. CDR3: CASSLERDTEAFF. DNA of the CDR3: TGTGCCAGCAGCTTAGAGAGGGACACTGAAGCTTTCTTT.

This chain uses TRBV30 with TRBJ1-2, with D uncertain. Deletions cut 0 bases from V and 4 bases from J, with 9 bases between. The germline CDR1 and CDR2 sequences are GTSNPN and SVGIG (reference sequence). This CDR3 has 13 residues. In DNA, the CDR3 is TGTGCCTGGAGTGTCTCGGGTTTCTATGGCTACACCTTC. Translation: CAWSVSGFYGYTF.

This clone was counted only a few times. CDR3 sequence: CASITKAPVQGDTEAFF. DNA for the CDR3: TGTGCCAGCATCACAAAGGCCCCGGTACAGGGGGACACTGAAGCTTTCTTT. This sequence joins TRBV9 and TRBJ1-1, with 8 bases aligning to TRBD1. V gave up 6 bases and J gave up 3 bases; unmatched junction bases: 16. This CDR3 has 17 amino acids. The germline V gene has CDR1 SGDLS and CDR2 YYNGEE.

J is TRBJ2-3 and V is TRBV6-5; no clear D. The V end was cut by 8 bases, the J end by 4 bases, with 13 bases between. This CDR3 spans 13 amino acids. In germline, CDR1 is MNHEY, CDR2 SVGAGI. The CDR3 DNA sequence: TGTGCCAGCGGACCTAGATCCCCAGATACGCAGTATTTT. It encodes CASGPRSPDTQYF.

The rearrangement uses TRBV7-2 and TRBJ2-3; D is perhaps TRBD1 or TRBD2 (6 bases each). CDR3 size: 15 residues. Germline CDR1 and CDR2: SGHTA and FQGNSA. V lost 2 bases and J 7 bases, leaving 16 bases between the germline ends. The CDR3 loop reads CASSLSSGGGYTQYF. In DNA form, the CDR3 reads TGTGCCAGCAGCTTAAGTAGCGGAGGGGGATATACGCAGTATTTT.

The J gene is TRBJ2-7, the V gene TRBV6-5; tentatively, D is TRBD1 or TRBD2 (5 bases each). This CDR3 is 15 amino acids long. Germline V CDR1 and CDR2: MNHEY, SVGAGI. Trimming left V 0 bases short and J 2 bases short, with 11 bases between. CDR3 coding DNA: TGTGCCAGCAGTTACTCGAGGGGATCCCCCTACGAGCAGTACTTC. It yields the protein CASSYSRGSPYEQYF.

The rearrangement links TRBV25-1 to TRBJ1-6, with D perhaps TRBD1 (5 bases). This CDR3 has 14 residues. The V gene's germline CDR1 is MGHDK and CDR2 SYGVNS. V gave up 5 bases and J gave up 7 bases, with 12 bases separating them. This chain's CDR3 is CASSIGTVNSPLHF. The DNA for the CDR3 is TGTGCCAGCAGTATCGGGACGGTGAATTCACCCCTCCACTTT.

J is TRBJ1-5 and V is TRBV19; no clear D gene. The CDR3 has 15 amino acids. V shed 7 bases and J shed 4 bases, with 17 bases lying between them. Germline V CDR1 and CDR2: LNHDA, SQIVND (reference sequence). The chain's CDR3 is CASKPGREGNQPQHF. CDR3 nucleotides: TGTGCCAGTAAGCCCGGTCGTGAGGGAAATCAGCCCCAGCATTTT.

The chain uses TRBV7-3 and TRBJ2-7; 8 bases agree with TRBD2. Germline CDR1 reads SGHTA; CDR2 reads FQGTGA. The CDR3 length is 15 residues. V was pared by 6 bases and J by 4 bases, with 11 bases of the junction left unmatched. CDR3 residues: CASSPTSANSYEQYF. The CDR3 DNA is TGTGCCAGCAGTCCGACTAGCGCGAATTCTTACGAGCAGTACTTC.

Here the CDR3 DNA reads TGTGCAAGTCGCTTAGAAGGTACAAGGGAATTTAATTCACCCCTCCACTTT. Encoded protein: CASRLEGTREFNSPLHF. The genes are TRBV12-2 and TRBJ1-6. TRBV12-2 is reported as a pseudogene. There are 17 residues in the CDR3.

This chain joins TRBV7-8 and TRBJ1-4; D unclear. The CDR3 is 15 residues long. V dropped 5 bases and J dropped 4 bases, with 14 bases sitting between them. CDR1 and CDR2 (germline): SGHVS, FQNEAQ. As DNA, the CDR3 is TGTGCCAGCAGCCCGTTAAGAGGGTTTAATGAAAAACTGTTTTTT. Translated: CASSPLRGFNEKLFF.

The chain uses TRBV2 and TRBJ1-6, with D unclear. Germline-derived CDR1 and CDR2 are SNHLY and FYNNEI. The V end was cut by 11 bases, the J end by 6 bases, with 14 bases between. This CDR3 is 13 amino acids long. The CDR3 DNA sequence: TGTGCCGGAAAGACCGGCTCTAATTCACCCCTCCACTTT. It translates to CAGKTGSNSPLHF.

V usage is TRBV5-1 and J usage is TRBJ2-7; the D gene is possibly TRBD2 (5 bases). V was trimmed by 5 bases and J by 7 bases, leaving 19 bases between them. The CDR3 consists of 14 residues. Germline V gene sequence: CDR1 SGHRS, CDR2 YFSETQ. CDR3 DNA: TGCGCCAGCAGTAGCTTAGGAATTTCGGGAGAGCAGTACTTC. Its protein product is CASSSLGISGEQYF.

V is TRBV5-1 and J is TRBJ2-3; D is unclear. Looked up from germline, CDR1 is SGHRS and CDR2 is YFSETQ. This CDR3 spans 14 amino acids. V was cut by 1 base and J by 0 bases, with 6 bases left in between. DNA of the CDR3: TGCGCCAGCAGCTTGATCCCTAGCACAGATACGCAGTATTTT. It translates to CASSLIPSTDTQYF.

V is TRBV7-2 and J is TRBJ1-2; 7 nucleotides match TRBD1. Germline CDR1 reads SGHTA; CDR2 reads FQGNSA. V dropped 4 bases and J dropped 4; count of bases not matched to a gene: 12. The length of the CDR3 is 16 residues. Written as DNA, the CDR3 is TGTGCCAGCAGCTCCTGGCGTAAAGGGGACAGCTATGGCTACACCTTC. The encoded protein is CASSSWRKGDSYGYTF.

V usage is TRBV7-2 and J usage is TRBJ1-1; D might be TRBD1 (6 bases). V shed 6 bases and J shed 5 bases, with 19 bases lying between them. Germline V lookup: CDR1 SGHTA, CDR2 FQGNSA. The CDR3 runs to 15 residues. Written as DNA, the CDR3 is TGTGCCAGCAGACCTATGGAGGGGCAGGGGACTGAAGCTTTCTTT. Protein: CASRPMEGQGTEAFF.

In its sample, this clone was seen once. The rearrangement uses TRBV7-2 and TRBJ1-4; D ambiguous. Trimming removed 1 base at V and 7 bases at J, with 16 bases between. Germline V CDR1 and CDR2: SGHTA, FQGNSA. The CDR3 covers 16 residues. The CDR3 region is CASSLVSGTQGEKLFF. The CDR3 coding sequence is TGTGCCAGCAGCTTAGTAAGCGGCACGCAAGGTGAAAAACTGTTTTTT. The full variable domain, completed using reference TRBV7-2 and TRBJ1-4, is GAGVSQSPSNKVTEKGKDVELRCDPISGHTALYWYRQSLGQGLEFLIYFQGNSAPDKSGLPSDRFSAERTGGSVSTLTIQRTQQEDSAVYLCASSLVSGTQGEKLFFGSGTQLSVL.

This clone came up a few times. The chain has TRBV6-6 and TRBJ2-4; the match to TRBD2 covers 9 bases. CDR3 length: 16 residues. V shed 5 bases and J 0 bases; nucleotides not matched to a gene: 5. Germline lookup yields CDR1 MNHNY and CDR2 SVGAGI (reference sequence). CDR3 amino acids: CASSKKREVAKNIQYF. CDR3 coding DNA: TGTGCCAGCAGTAAGAAGCGGGAGGTAGCCAAAAACATTCAGTACTTC.

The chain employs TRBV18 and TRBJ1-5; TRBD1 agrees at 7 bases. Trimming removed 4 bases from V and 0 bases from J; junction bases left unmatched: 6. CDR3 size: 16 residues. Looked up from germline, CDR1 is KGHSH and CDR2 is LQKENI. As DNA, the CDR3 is TGTGCCAGCTCACTTGGGACAGCCCATAGCAATCAGCCCCAGCATTTT. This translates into CASSLGTAHSNQPQHF.

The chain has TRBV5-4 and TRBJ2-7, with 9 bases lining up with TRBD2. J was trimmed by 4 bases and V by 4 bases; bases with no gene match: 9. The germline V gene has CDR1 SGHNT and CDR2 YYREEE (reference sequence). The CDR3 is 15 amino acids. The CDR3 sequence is CASSPTGGGAYEQYF. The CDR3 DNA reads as TGTGCCAGCAGCCCTACCGGCGGGGGGGCTTACGAGCAGTACTTC.

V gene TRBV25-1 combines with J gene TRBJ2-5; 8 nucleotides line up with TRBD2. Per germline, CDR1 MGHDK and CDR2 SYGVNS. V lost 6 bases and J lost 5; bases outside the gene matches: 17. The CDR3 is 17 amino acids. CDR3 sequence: CASSSGGASPLMETQYF. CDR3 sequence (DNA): TGTGCCAGCAGCTCCGGGGGGGCCAGTCCCTTAATGGAGACCCAGTACTTC.

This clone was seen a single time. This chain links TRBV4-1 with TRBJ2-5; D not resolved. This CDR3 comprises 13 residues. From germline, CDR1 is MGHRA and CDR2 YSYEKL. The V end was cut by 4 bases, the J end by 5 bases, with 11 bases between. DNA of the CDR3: TGCGCCAGCAGCCGGCTCCCGAGGGAGACCCAGTACTTC. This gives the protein CASSRLPRETQYF.

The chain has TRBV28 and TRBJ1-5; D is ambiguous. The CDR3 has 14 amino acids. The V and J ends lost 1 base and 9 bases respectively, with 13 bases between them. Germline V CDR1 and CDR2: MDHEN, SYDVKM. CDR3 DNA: TGTGCCAGCAGTTTATCGGGCGGCCAGCGGCCCCAGCATTTT. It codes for CASSLSGGQRPQHF.

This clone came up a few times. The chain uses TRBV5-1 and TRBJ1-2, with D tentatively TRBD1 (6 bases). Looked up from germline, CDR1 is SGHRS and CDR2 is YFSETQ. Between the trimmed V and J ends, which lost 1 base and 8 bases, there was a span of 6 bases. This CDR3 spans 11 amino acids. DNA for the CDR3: TGCGCCAGCAGCTTGAGGGGGGGCTACACCTTC. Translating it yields CASSLRGGYTF.

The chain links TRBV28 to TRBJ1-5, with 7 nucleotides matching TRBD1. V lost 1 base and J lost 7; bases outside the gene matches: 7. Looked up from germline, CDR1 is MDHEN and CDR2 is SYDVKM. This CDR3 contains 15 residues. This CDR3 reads CASSLSRGRQQPQHF. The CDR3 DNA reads TGTGCCAGCAGTTTATCGAGGGGGCGTCAGCAGCCCCAGCATTTT.

The CDR3 region is CASKLAGAYEQYF. As DNA, the CDR3 is TGCGCCAGCAAATTAGCGGGGGCCTACGAGCAGTACTTC. The chain couples TRBV10-2 to TRBJ2-7; 9 bases fit TRBD2. CDR3 length equals 13 residues. With V trimmed by 7 bases and J by 2 bases, 3 bases remained unmatched. Germline CDR1 reads WSHSY; CDR2 reads SAAADI.

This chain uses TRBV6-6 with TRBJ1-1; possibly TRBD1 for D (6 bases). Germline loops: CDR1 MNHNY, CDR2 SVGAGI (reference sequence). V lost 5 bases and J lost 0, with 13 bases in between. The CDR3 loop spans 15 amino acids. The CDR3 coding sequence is TGTGCCAGCAGTAATCCACAGGGATTGAACACTGAAGCTTTCTTT. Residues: CASSNPQGLNTEAFF.

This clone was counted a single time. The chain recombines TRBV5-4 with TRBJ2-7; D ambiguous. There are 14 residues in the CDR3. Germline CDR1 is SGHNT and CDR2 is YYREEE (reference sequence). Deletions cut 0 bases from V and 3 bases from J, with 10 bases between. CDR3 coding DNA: TGTGCCAGCAGCTTGGGCGGCACTTACTACGAGCAGTACTTC. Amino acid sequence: CASSLGGTYYEQYF.

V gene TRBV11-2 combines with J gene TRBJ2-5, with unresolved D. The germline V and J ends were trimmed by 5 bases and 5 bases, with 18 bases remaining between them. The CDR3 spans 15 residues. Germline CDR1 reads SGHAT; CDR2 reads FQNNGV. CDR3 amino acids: CASSVRGLSVETQYF. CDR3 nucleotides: TGTGCCAGCAGCGTCCGTGGTTTGTCGGTCGAGACCCAGTACTTC.